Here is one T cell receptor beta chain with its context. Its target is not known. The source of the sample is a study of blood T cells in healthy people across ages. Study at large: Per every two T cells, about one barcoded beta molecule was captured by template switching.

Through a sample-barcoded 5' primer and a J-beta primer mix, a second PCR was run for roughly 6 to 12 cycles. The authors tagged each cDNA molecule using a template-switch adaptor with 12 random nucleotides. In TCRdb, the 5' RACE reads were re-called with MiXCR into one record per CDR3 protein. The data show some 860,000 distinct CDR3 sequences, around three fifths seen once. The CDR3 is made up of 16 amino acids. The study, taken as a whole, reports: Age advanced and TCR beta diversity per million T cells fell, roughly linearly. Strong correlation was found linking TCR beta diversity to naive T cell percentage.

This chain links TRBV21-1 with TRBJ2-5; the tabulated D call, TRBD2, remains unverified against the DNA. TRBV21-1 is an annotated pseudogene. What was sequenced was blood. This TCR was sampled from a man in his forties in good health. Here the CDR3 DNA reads TGTGCCAGCAGCAAAGTAGGGGAGGAACAGCAAGAGACCCAGTACTTC. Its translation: CASSKVGEEQQETQYF.